This TCR beta chain was recovered during a study of cytomegalovirus exposure and HLA in healthy donors. Looking at the study overall: The study's early data release held 80 million to 95 million unique TCRs from HLA-typed donors.

There are 14 residues in the CDR3. Losses at the gene ends were 9 bases for V and 7 bases for J; bases not matched to a gene: 14. CDR1 and CDR2 from the germline V gene are LNHDA and SQIVND (reference sequence). All donors participated as healthy donors of bone marrow. Study-level points and caveats: Reports described diagnosis of cytomegalovirus status by the classifier as highly specific and sensitive.

This clone has a single count. Its cognate antigen is unknown. It was with 60 Vbeta and 13 Jbeta primers that the PCR ran. The assay was immunoSEQ multiplex PCR, and TCRdb's table has in-frame clones only and misses some. The table shows roughly 150,000 clones, with approximately 84% occurring only once. The source is a man aged 30-40 years in good health and CMV-seropositive. Sequenced: PBMCs. The V and J genes are TRBV19 and TRBJ1-2; 7 bases are a match to TRBD1. CDR3 region: CASRVKGQPGGYTF. The CDR3 DNA sequence: TGTGCCAGCCGAGTCAAGGGACAGCCCGGTGGCTACACCTTC.